This T cell receptor beta chain was documented in a study of CD8+CD57+ T cells in acquired aplastic anemia (dated by TCRdb to 2016 to 2018). Study-level background: DNA extracted from sorted CD4+ and CD8+ cells had a mean of approximately 3 ug, with a range of roughly 0.19 to 27.4 ug. A CD8+CD57+ expansion meant a frequency higher than the mean frequency seen in healthy subjects.

In its sample, this clonotype was seen many times. Its recognized antigen is unknown. No base-level quality is on record; no much larger clone is a single base apart. What the research found in general, with its limitations: Around 30 CD8+ CDR3 sequences were shared between patients and controls but appeared highly expressed in patients and within their immunodominant clones. Patients and healthy controls showed no significant difference in CD8+ Simpson's diversity (P=0.060).

The patients picked for sequencing were ones in whom flow cytometry had shown an expansion of CD8+CD57+ cells. Severe acquired aplastic anemia was diagnosed in all patients according to International Study of Aplastic Anemia and Agranulocytosis and Camitta criteria. No therapy had been received by the patients at the time of blood sampling. TCR repertoires of sorted CD4+ and CD8+ blood T cells from severe aplastic anemia patients and healthy subjects were deep-sequenced in the study. Patients were enrolled under clinicaltrials.gov protocols 00001620, 01623167, 00001397, 00071045, 00081523 and 00961064 in the USA. Ficoll-Paque density gradient centrifugation was used to isolate peripheral blood mononuclear cells. Before DNA extraction, CD4+ and CD8+ T cells were sorted by FACS or by magnetic beads. Genomic DNA served as template for TCR beta VDJ combination and CDR3 sequence profiling. An Illumina HiSeq 2000 was used for TCR repertoire sequencing. In the authors' own workflow: TRBV/TRBJ rearrangement plots, CDR3 size and DJ length profiles, and Simpson's diversity index were used to assess repertoires. The immunodominant clone was defined as the most abundant DNA sequence in deep sequencing data. CDR3 amino acid sequences were screened for sharing across subjects and compared with published repertoires and the VDJdb database. TCRdb redid the processing of the public reads, applying fastp at Q25 and MiXCR, and retained in-frame beta chains. Every entry covers one CDR3 protein and lists the most common genes and DNA from its rows. TCRdb assigned the V and J calls; the authors' analysis was not used. Here the sample has approximately 220,000 distinct CDR3 sequences; 45% to 50% occur a single time. Of the sample, approximately 8% is held by the ten largest clones.

This sequence was found in a human donor with aplastic anemia. Sequences were obtained from sorted CD4+, CD8+, or CD8+CD57+ T cells (not recorded which) from PBMCs.

The nucleotide sequence is TGTGCCAGTAGTATAATTGGGGGCAATGAGCAGTTCTTC. It translates to CASSIIGGNEQFF. Here the chain combines TRBV19 and TRBJ2-1; the D call is tentative, TRBD1 or TRBD2, as each matches 5 bases. V loses 2 bases, J loses 6 bases, and the germline ends lie 8 bases apart. The CDR3 runs 13 amino acids, cysteine and phenylalanine included. Only the CDR3 DNA is retained, 39 bases long and in frame from the first base. The germline V gene (reference sequence) yields LNHDA for CDR1 and SQIVND for CDR2.